The clone carrying this TCR beta chain was counted between two and nine times. The authors ran a second PCR of roughly 7 to 11 cycles using a sample-barcoded 5' primer and a J-beta primer mix. Each cDNA molecule carried a tag from a template-switch adaptor that contained 12 random nucleotides. TCRdb called the 5' RACE reads again in MiXCR, with one record for every CDR3 protein. The top ten clones hold approximately 13% of a sample with roughly 800,000 distinct CDR3 sequences, around 36% of them seen once. These data are taken from a study of blood T cells in healthy people across ages. Trimming removed 4 bases from V and 2 bases from J; junction bases left unmatched: 8. In germline, CDR1 is SGHDN, CDR2 FVKESK. The CDR3 length is 16 residues.

The clonotype comes from a man aged 18 to 35 in good health. Specimen: blood. The chain recombines TRBV14 with TRBJ1-2, with 9 bases lining up with TRBD1. This CDR3 is CASSPITGGANYGYTF. DNA of the CDR3: TGTGCCAGCAGCCCAATTACAGGGGGCGCGAACTATGGCTACACCTTC.